The rows below give T cell receptor beta chains drawn from one sample of a study of blood T cells in healthy people across ages. TCRdb ran MiXCR on the 5' RACE reads and lists one entry per CDR3 protein. The sample records approximately 770,000 distinct CDR3 sequences, roughly 64% being singletons. Sequenced material: blood. The receptor source for this set is a man aged 25-45 years in good health. Each CDR3 is given with its conserved first and last residue. The D gene is left open where the match is weak. Not every row has a clone size; where given, it reads once, few, many or a size class.

CDR3nt | CDR3aa | j_gene | abundance | v_gene | d_gene
TGCAGTGCTAGAGATCGGAGTGACAACTATGGCTACACCTTC | CSARDRSDNYGYTF | TRBJ1-2 | NA | TRBV20-1 | NA
TGTGCCAGCAGTGGTCAGACTAGCGGGACTTTTGCGCGGCAGTTCTTC | CASSGQTSGTFARQFF | TRBJ2-1 | few | TRBV6-1 | TRBD2
TGTGCCAGCAGCTTAGACGGAGCACACAATGAGCAGTTCTTC | CASSLDGAHNEQFF | TRBJ2-1 | NA | TRBV11-2 | NA
TGCAGCGTGGAGAGACTAGCGATAGGGGAGACCCAGTACTTC | CSVERLAIGETQYF | TRBJ2-5 | NA | TRBV29-1 | TRBD2
TGCAGTGCTAGTAAGCCCCAACCCTCCTACGAGCAGTACTTC | CSASKPQPSYEQYF | TRBJ2-7 | NA | TRBV20-1 | NA
TGTGCCAGCAGCCAAGATCGGCGTCAGCCCCAGCATTTT | CASSQDRRQPQHF | TRBJ1-5 | NA | TRBV4-2 | NA
TGTGCCAGAGGGACGGATAAGGAAGAGACCCAGTACTTC | CARGTDKEETQYF | TRBJ2-5 | NA | TRBV7-2 | NA
TGTGCCAGCAGTCGTCGACTAGCGGGGGGTACCTACAATGAGCAGTACTTC | CASSRRLAGGTYNEQYF | TRBJ2-7 | NA | TRBV12-3/TRBV12-4 | TRBD2
TGTGCCAGCAGTTACTCGATAGGCAGTTCAGTCTACGAGCAGTACTTC | CASSYSIGSSVYEQYF | TRBJ2-7 | NA | TRBV6-5 | NA
TGTGCCAGCAGCCGTCGGTCTGGGGCCAACGTCCTGACTTTC | CASSRRSGANVLTF | TRBJ2-6 | NA | TRBV7-3 | NA
TGTGCCAGCAGCATCGCGGGGATAGATACGCAGTATTTT | CASSIAGIDTQYF | TRBJ2-3 | NA | TRBV7-2 | NA
TGTGCCAGCACGTGGCTAGCGGGCTCCCCAGATACGCAGTATTTT | CASTWLAGSPDTQYF | TRBJ2-3 | NA | TRBV27 | TRBD2
TGTGCCAGCAGTTTACTAGCGGGCAATACCTACAATGAGCAGTTCTTC | CASSLLAGNTYNEQFF | TRBJ2-1 | NA | TRBV27 | TRBD2
TGTGCCACCGGGACACCTTCCTACGAGCAGTACTTC | CATGTPSYEQYF | TRBJ2-7 | NA | TRBV28 | NA
TGTGCCAGCTGGACAGGGAGTGCTTCTAACTATGGCTACACCTTC | CASWTGSASNYGYTF | TRBJ1-2 | NA | TRBV6-1 | TRBD1
TGCGCCAGCAGCCAAGATGGGGGGGGCACAGATACGCAGTATTTT | CASSQDGGGTDTQYF | TRBJ2-3 | few | TRBV4-3 | TRBD2
TGCAGTGCTAGAGATCCGCGTACGTCCTACGAGCAGTACTTC | CSARDPRTSYEQYF | TRBJ2-7 | NA | TRBV20-1 | NA
TGTGCCAGCATGGTGGGGGCAGGTGAGCAGTTCTTC | CASMVGAGEQFF | TRBJ2-1 | NA | TRBV25-1 | NA
TGTGCCAGCAGCAGACAACCCGCGGGGGCAGGTCCTTCCTACAATGAGCAGTTCTTC | CASSRQPAGAGPSYNEQFF | TRBJ2-1 | NA | TRBV11-2 | NA
TGCAGCATTACCATCCCCTACAATGAGCAGTTCTTC | CSITIPYNEQFF | TRBJ2-1 | NA | TRBV29-1 | NA
TGCAGTGCTACAACTGGGGAGACCCAGTACTTC | CSATTGETQYF | TRBJ2-5 | NA | TRBV20-1 | NA
TGTGCCAGCAGTTTATGGCCGAGGGGGCTGGCCGGGGAGCTGTTTTTT | CASSLWPRGLAGELFF | TRBJ2-2 | NA | TRBV28 | TRBD1
TGTGCCAGCGCAAGAGGGCAGGCCAACTCTGGGGCCAACGTCCTGACTTTC | CASARGQANSGANVLTF | TRBJ2-6 | NA | TRBV27 | NA
TGTGCCAGCAGCTTTGGGCAGACCATTACGCAGCAGTACTTC | CASSFGQTITQQYF | TRBJ2-7 | NA | TRBV7-9 | NA
TGTGCCAGCACCCAGCTTATTAATTCGGGGGAGACCCAGTACTTC | CASTQLINSGETQYF | TRBJ2-5 | NA | TRBV7-2 | NA
TGTGCCAGCAGTTACAATTACAATGAGCAGTTCTTC | CASSYNYNEQFF | TRBJ2-1 | NA | TRBV6-5 | NA
TGCAGTGCTAGGTCAATACAGACAGGGAGTTACGAGCAGTACTTC | CSARSIQTGSYEQYF | TRBJ2-7 | NA | TRBV20-1 | TRBD1
TGCAGTGCTAGGGGCGGGACTAGCGACTACAATGAGCAGTTCTTC | CSARGGTSDYNEQFF | TRBJ2-1 | few | TRBV20-1 | TRBD2
TGTGCCAGCAGTTACCTGGATTACCCATACAATGAGCAGTTCTTC | CASSYLDYPYNEQFF | TRBJ2-1 | NA | TRBV6-6 | NA
TGCAGCCACGGACTCACGGGGCACAATGAGCAGTTCTTC | CSHGLTGHNEQFF | TRBJ2-1 | NA | TRBV29-1 | NA
TGTGCCAGCAGCCATCCCCGGGACAGGGGCCCTTCTAGCTCCTACAATGAGCAGTTCTTC | CASSHPRDRGPSSSYNEQFF | TRBJ2-1 | few | TRBV4-2 | TRBD1
TGTGCCAGCATACAACAGGAAGAGACCCAGTACTTC | CASIQQEETQYF | TRBJ2-5 | NA | TRBV2 | NA
TGTGCCATCAGTGAGTCGAAAGGTGGCAGGGGCAAAGAGACCCAGTACTTC | CAISESKGGRGKETQYF | TRBJ2-5 | NA | TRBV10-3 | NA
TGTGCCAGCAGTCCAAGCGGGGTTGGAATAGATACGCAGTATTTT | CASSPSGVGIDTQYF | TRBJ2-3 | NA | TRBV6-2/TRBV6-3 | TRBD2
TGTGCCAGCAGCTTAGAAGGGACAGGACCTGATGGCTACACCTTC | CASSLEGTGPDGYTF | TRBJ1-2 | NA | TRBV7-3 | TRBD1
TGCAGTGCTAGCGGACTTAAGGTCGAGCAGTACTTC | CSASGLKVEQYF | TRBJ2-7 | once | TRBV20-1 | NA
TGTGCCAGCAGACAAACAGGGGTCACTGAAGCTTTCTTT | CASRQTGVTEAFF | TRBJ1-1 | NA | TRBV11-1 | TRBD1
TGTGCCAGCAGCGTATTGGGAGATGGTTCCTACGAGCAGTACTTC | CASSVLGDGSYEQYF | TRBJ2-7 | NA | TRBV9 | NA
TGCAGTGCCTGGTCGTCCGGGAACACTGAAGCTTTCTTT | CSAWSSGNTEAFF | TRBJ1-1 | NA | TRBV20-1 | NA
TGTGCCAGCAGCAAAGAGGCAGGGAGGGAGACCCAGTACTTC | CASSKEAGRETQYF | TRBJ2-5 | few | TRBV21-1 | NA
TGTGCCAGCAGTTTTGGGTGGGAGCAGAACACCGGGGAGCTGTTTTTT | CASSFGWEQNTGELFF | TRBJ2-2 | once | TRBV12-3/TRBV12-4 | NA
TGTGCCAGCAGCCCTGGGGCTAGCGGGGATTACAATGAGCAGTTCTTC | CASSPGASGDYNEQFF | TRBJ2-1 | NA | TRBV7-9 | TRBD2
TGTGCCTGGAGTGGTCTAGCGGGGAATGAGCAGTTCTTC | CAWSGLAGNEQFF | TRBJ2-1 | NA | TRBV30 | TRBD2
TGCGCCAGCAGCCCGCGGGACACTACCTACGAGCAGTACTTC | CASSPRDTTYEQYF | TRBJ2-7 | NA | TRBV4-1 | NA
TGCAGCGTTGTCCACCGGGACATGAAGCAGTATTTT | CSVVHRDMKQYF | TRBJ2-3 | few | TRBV29-1 | NA
TGCAGTGCTAGAACCCAGCGGGTTGCCAAAAACATTCAGTACTTC | CSARTQRVAKNIQYF | TRBJ2-4 | few | TRBV20-1 | NA
TGCGCCAGCAGCGGGGGACTAGGAGACCACGAGCAGTACTTC | CASSGGLGDHEQYF | TRBJ2-7 | NA | TRBV5-1 | TRBD2
TGCAGCGGCCGCCAAGGGGCTAATGAAAAACTGTTTTTT | CSGRQGANEKLFF | TRBJ1-4 | few | TRBV29-1 | NA
TGTGCCAGCAGCAAAGCTCTGGGCATACGACCGAACACTGAAGCTTTCTTT | CASSKALGIRPNTEAFF | TRBJ1-1 | few | TRBV21-1 | NA
TGCAGTGCACGAAAAGCACCTACCTACGAGCAGTACTTC | CSARKAPTYEQYF | TRBJ2-7 | few | TRBV20-1 | NA
TGCAGTGCTCTAAGGTTGCGAACCCAAGAGACCCAGTACTTC | CSALRLRTQETQYF | TRBJ2-5 | few | TRBV20-1 | NA
TGTGCCAGCAGCAAATGGGACAGGGCGCAGGTTGGGACCTACGAGCAGTACTTC | CASSKWDRAQVGTYEQYF | TRBJ2-7 | NA | TRBV21-1 | NA
TGTGCCAGCAGCCTACCGACAGGTACCTACGAGCAGTACTTC | CASSLPTGTYEQYF | TRBJ2-7 | few | TRBV6-2/TRBV6-3 | NA
TGCGCCAGCAGCCACGGCCCTGGGGGGGGATCCTACGAGCAGTACTTC | CASSHGPGGGSYEQYF | TRBJ2-7 | NA | TRBV4-1 | TRBD2
TGCAGTGCTAGAGACTATCCCGGGGCACCAAACACTGAAGCTTTCTTT | CSARDYPGAPNTEAFF | TRBJ1-1 | NA | TRBV20-1 | NA
TGTGCCAGCAGCCGGGGACTAGCGGGGATCTCCTACGAGCAGTACTTC | CASSRGLAGISYEQYF | TRBJ2-7 | NA | TRBV3-1 | TRBD2
TGCGCCAGCAGCCAAGCCGGGAGCGGGGATCAGCCCCAGCATTTT | CASSQAGSGDQPQHF | TRBJ1-5 | NA | TRBV4-1 | NA
TGTGTCAGCAGCCCCCGGACTAGCGGGGCGCGAAATGAGCAGTTCTTC | CVSSPRTSGARNEQFF | TRBJ2-1 | NA | TRBV7-9 | TRBD2
TGTGCCAGCAGTCCCCCGACAGGGGTGAGCTACGAGCAGTACTTC | CASSPPTGVSYEQYF | TRBJ2-7 | NA | TRBV28 | TRBD1